The clone carrying this T cell receptor (beta chain) was observed a handful of times. Its antigen is unidentified. MiXCR was run by TCRdb on the 5' RACE reads, yielding one entry per CDR3 protein. This sample has approximately 46,000 distinct CDR3 sequences, with about 6.8% found just once. CDR3 length equals 15 residues. From germline, CDR1 is SNHLY and CDR2 FYNNEI. Trimming removed 2 bases at V and 3 bases at J, with 13 bases between. This record belongs to a study of T-cell memory formation after mild COVID-19. Study observations and caveats: Cross-reactive memory apparently joined, as some responding clones appeared in pre-infection memory.

The clonotype was recovered from an adult who had mild COVID-19 (a few samples of this study predate the infection). Cell type and time point are not known. The sample consisted of PBMCs or a T cell subset sorted from them (not recorded which). The chain joins TRBV2 to TRBJ2-5, with D unresolved. The CDR3 DNA reads TGTGCCAGCAGTGAAAAGTTGGGTGGGAAAGAGACCCAGTACTTC. It codes for CASSEKLGGKETQYF. Full variable domain (remainder filled in from reference TRBV2 and TRBJ2-5): EPEVTQTPSHQVTQMGQEVILRCVPISNHLYFYWYRQILGQKVEFLVSFYNNEISEKSEIFDDQFSVERPDGSNFTLKIRSTKLEDSAMYFCASSEKLGGKETQYFGPGTRLLVL.